The 10 T cell receptor beta chains presented below share a single source sample, sequenced in a study of OX40 agonist ivuxolimab in advanced cancers. Profiled with immunoSEQ multiplex PCR; TCRdb holds only in-frame clones, not every one. The repertoire includes over 45,000 clones, about 83% of them detected once, and approximately 3% sits in the top ten. The sequences come from CD4+ or CD8+ T cells sorted from blood, collected in a trial of the OX40 agonist ivuxolimab. These receptors originate from an adult with an advanced solid tumor such as melanoma, head and neck, liver or kidney cancer.

The V call is TRBV7-6, the J call TRBJ1-5, with D tentatively TRBD1 (5 bases). This CDR3 spans 15 amino acids. The ends were cut back, 4 bases at V and 7 bases at J, with 17 bases in the middle. Germline assignment: CDR1 SGHVS and CDR2 FNYEAQ. The CDR3 reads CASSSHGQGTQPQHF. The CDR3 DNA is TGTGCCAGCAGCTCCCACGGTCAGGGTACGCAGCCCCAGCATTTT.

V usage is TRBV9 and J usage is TRBJ1-1; TRBD1 agrees at 7 bases. Germline V gene data show CDR1 as SGDLS and CDR2 as YYNGEE. The V and J ends lost 4 bases and 0 bases, in that order; junction bases with no gene match: 6. The CDR3 is made up of 15 amino acids. In DNA, the CDR3 is TGTGCCAGCAGCCTTTGGGACAGAATGAACACTGAAGCTTTCTTT. This encodes CASSLWDRMNTEAFF.

This sequence joins TRBV5-4 and TRBJ2-3, with unresolved D. The CDR3 loop spans 13 amino acids. Trimming removed 2 bases at V and 2 bases at J, with 6 bases between. CDR1 and CDR2 from the germline V gene are SGHNT and YYREEE (reference sequence). This chain's CDR3 is CASSFDPTDTQYF. CDR3 nucleotide sequence: TGTGCCAGCAGCTTCGATCCCACAGATACGCAGTATTTT.

V gene TRBV2 combines with J gene TRBJ1-2; D is unresolved. V lost 1 base, J lost 5 bases, and 14 bases lay in between. CDR1 is SNHLY and CDR2 is FYNNEI in the germline V gene. The CDR3 covers 15 residues. CDR3 in amino acids: CASSEGVPLGYGYTF. DNA of the CDR3: TGTGCCAGCAGTGAAGGGGTCCCCCTAGGTTATGGCTACACCTTC.

The chain uses TRBV29-1 and TRBJ2-5; possible D gene TRBD2, 5 bases. The V end was cut by 3 bases, the J end by 5 bases, with 10 bases between. This CDR3 comprises 12 residues. The germline CDR1 and CDR2 sequences are SQVTM and ANQGSEA. The CDR3 region has the DNA TGCAGCGTTGACGAGGGTTCGGAGACCCAGTACTTC. Translating gives CSVDEGSETQYF.

This chain links TRBV10-1 with TRBJ2-7, with a possible D match to TRBD2 (5 bases). The CDR3 has 13 residues. Trimming took off 4 bases at V and 5 bases at J, with 12 bases between the two ends. Germline CDR1 and CDR2: WNHNN and SYGVQD (reference sequence). CDR3 sequence: CASSGLAPHEQYF. Written as DNA, the CDR3 is TGCGCCAGCAGTGGGCTAGCTCCCCACGAGCAGTACTTC.

The chain recombines TRBV6-1 with TRBJ1-2; possible D gene TRBD1, 5 bases. V was trimmed by 1 base and J by 4 bases, leaving 13 bases between them. This CDR3 comprises 15 residues. Germline loops: CDR1 MNHNS, CDR2 SASEGT. This CDR3 is CASSEVGGAIYGYTF. The CDR3 nucleotides are TGTGCCAGCAGTGAAGTCGGAGGGGCGATCTATGGCTACACCTTC.

This chain joins TRBV2 and TRBJ1-1, with D unresolved. The CDR3 totals 13 residues. V lost 2 bases, J lost 1 base, and 5 bases lay in between. Looked up from germline, CDR1 is SNHLY and CDR2 is FYNNEI. CDR3 region: CASSEMPNTEAFF. The CDR3 DNA reads as TGTGCCAGCAGTGAAATGCCGAACACTGAAGCTTTCTTT.

The chain recombines TRBV19 with TRBJ1-1; D gene unclear. The germline CDR1 and CDR2 sequences are LNHDA and SQIVND (reference sequence). CDR3 length: 15 amino acids. V was pared by 0 bases and J by 4 bases, with 12 bases between. CDR3 in amino acids: CASSIDAGIVTEAFF. The DNA of the CDR3 is TGTGCCAGTAGTATAGATGCGGGAATCGTCACTGAAGCTTTCTTT.

The V gene is TRBV27, the J gene TRBJ2-2; D uncertain. CDR3 length equals 12 residues. Germline loops: CDR1 MNHEY, CDR2 SMNVEV (reference sequence). The V gene lost 3 bases and the J gene lost 4 bases, with 3 bases spanning the gap. This CDR3 is CASSFRTGELFF. CDR3 sequence (DNA): TGTGCCAGCAGTTTCCGCACCGGGGAGCTGTTTTTT.